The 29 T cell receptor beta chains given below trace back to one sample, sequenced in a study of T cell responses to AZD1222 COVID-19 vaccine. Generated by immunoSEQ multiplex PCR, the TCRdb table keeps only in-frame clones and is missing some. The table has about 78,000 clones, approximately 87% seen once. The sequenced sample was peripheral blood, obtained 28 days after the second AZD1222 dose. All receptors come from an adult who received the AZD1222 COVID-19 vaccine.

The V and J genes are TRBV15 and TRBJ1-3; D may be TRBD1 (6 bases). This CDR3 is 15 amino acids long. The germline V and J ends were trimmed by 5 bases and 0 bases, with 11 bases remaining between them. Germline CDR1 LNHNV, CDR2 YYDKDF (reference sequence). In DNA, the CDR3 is TGTGCCACCAGCTGGGGACACCGCTCTGGAAACACCATATATTTT. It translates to CATSWGHRSGNTIYF.

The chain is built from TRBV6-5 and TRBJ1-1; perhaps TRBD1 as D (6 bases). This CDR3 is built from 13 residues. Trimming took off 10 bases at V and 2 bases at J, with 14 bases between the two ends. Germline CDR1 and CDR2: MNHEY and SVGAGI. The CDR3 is CATAKGDNTEAFF. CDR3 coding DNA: TGTGCCACCGCCAAGGGGGATAACACTGAAGCTTTCTTT.

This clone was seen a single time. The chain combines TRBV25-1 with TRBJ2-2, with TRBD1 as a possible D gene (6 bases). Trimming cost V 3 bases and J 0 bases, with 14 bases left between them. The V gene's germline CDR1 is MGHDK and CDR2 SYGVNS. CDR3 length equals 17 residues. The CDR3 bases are TGTGCCAGCAGTGATTTAAACAGGGCACCGAACACCGGGGAGCTGTTTTTT. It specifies CASSDLNRAPNTGELFF.

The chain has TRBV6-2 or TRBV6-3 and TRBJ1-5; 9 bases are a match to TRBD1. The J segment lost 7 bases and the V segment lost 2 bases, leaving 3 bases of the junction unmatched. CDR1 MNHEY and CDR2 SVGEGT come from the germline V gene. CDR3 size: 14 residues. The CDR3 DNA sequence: TGTGCCAGCAGTTACCCGACAGGGGGACAGCCCCAGCATTTT. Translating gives CASSYPTGGQPQHF.

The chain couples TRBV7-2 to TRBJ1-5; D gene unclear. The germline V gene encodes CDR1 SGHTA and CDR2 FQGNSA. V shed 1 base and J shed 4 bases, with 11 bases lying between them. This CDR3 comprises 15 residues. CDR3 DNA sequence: TGTGCCAGCAGCTTAGTGTTCAGCGGAAATCAGCCCCAGCATTTT. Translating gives CASSLVFSGNQPQHF.

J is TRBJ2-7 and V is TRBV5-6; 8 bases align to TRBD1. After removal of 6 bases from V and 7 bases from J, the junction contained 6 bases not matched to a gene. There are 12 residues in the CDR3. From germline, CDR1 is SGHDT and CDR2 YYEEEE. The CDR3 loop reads CASKTGGVEQYF. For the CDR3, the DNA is TGTGCCAGCAAAACAGGGGGTGTAGAGCAGTACTTC.

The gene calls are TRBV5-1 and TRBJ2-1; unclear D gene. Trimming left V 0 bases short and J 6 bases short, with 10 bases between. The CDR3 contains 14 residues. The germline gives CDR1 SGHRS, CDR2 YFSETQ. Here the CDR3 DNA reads TGCGCCAGCAGCTTGGGGACCCGCGGCAATGAGCAGTTCTTC. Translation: CASSLGTRGNEQFF.

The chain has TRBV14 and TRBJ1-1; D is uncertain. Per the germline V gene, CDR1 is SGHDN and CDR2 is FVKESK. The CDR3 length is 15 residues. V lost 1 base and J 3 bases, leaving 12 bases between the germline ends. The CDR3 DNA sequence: TGTGCCAGCAGCCAAGGTCTGAGAGGGTACACTGAAGCTTTCTTT. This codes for CASSQGLRGYTEAFF.

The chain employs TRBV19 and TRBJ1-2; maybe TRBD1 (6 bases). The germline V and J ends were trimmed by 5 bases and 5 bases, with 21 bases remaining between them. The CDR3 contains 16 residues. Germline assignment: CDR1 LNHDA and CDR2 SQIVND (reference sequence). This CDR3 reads CASSFLLRGPSYGYTF. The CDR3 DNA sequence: TGTGCCAGTAGTTTTCTCCTCAGGGGACCTTCGTATGGCTACACCTTC.

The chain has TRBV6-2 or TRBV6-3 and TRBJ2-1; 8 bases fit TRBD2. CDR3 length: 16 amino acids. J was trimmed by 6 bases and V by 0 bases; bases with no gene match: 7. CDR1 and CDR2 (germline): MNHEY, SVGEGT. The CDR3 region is CASSYSIAGGFNEQFF. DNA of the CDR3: TGTGCCAGCAGTTACTCGATTGCGGGGGGTTTCAATGAGCAGTTCTTC.

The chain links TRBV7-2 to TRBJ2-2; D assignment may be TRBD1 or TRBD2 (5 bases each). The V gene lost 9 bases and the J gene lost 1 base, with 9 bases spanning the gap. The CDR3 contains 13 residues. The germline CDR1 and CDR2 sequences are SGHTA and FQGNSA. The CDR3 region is CARGTQNTGELFF. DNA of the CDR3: TGTGCCAGAGGGACGCAGAACACCGGGGAGCTGTTTTTT. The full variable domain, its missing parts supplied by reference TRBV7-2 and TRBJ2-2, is GAGVSQSPSNKVTEKGKDVELRCDPISGHTALYWYRQSLGQGLEFLIYFQGNSAPDKSGLPSDRFSAERTGGSVSTLTIQRTQQEDSAVYLCARGTQNTGELFFGEGSRLTVL.

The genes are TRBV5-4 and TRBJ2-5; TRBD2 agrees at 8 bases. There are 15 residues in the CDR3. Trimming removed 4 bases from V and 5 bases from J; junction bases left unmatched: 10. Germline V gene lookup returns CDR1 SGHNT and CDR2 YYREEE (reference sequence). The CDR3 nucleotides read TGTGCCAGCAGCACCACCGGGACTAGAGGGGAGACCCAGTACTTC. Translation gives CASSTTGTRGETQYF.

DNA for the CDR3: TGTGCCAGTAGCCCTGGTAGGGGTTATGGCTACACCTTC. This translates into CASSPGRGYGYTF. The chain is built from TRBV19 and TRBJ1-2, with D possibly being TRBD1 (5 bases). The germline CDR1 and CDR2 sequences are LNHDA and SQIVND (reference sequence). This CDR3 spans 13 amino acids. The V gene lost 6 bases and the J gene lost 5 bases, with 13 bases spanning the gap.

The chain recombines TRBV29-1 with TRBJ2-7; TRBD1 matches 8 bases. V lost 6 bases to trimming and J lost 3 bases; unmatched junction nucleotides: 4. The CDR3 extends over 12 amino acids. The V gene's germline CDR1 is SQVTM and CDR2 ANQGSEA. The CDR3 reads CSVGQGGYEQYF. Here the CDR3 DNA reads TGCAGCGTCGGACAGGGTGGCTACGAGCAGTACTTC.

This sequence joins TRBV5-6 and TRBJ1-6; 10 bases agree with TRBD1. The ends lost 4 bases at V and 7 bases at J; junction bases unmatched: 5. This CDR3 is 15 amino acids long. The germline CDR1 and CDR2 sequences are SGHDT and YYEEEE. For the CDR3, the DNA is TGTGCCAGCAGCGAAGACAGGGGGCTGAATTCACCCCTCCACTTT. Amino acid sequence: CASSEDRGLNSPLHF.

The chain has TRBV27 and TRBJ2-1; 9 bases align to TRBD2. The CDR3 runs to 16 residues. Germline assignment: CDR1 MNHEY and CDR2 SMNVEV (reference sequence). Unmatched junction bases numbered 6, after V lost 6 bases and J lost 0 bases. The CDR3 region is CASSSLAGSSYNEQFF. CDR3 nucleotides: TGTGCCAGCAGCTCCCTAGCGGGGAGCTCCTACAATGAGCAGTTCTTC.

CDR3 nucleotide sequence: TGTGCCAGCTCTGCGCGCGGGGGCCCGGTTCGCGAGCAGTACTTC. Translated: CASSARGGPVREQYF. The chain uses TRBV18 and TRBJ2-7; perhaps TRBD2 as D (7 bases). The V gene's germline CDR1 is KGHSH and CDR2 LQKENI. The V gene lost 6 bases and the J gene lost 6 bases, with 21 bases spanning the gap. The CDR3 contains 15 residues.

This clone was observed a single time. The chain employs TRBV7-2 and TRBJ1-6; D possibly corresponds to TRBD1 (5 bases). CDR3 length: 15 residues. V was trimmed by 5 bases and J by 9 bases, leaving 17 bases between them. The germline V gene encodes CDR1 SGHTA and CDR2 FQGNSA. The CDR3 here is CASSPFHLGTSPLHF. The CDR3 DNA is TGTGCCAGCAGCCCATTCCATCTCGGGACTTCACCCCTCCACTTT. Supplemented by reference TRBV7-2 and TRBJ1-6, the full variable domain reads GAGVSQSPSNKVTEKGKDVELRCDPISGHTALYWYRQSLGQGLEFLIYFQGNSAPDKSGLPSDRFSAERTGGSVSTLTIQRTQQEDSAVYLCASSPFHLGTSPLHFGNGTRLTVT.

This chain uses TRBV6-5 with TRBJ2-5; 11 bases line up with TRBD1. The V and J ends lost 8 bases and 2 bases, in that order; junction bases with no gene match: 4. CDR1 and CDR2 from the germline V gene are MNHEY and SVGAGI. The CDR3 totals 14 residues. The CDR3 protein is CASHRDRGQETQYF. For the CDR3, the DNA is TGTGCCAGCCACCGGGACAGGGGGCAAGAGACCCAGTACTTC.

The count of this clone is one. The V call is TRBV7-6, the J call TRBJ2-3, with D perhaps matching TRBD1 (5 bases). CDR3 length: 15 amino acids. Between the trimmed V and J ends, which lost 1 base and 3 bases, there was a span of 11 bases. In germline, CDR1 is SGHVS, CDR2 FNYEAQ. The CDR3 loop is CASSLGAGPTDTQYF. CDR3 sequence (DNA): TGTGCCAGCAGCTTAGGTGCAGGGCCGACAGATACGCAGTATTTT.

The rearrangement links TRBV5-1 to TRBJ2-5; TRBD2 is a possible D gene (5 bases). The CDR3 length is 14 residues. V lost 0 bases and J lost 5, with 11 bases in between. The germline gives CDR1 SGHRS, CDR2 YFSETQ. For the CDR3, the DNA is TGCGCCAGCAGCTTGGCCCGGGATGGGGAGACCCAGTACTTC. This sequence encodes CASSLARDGETQYF.

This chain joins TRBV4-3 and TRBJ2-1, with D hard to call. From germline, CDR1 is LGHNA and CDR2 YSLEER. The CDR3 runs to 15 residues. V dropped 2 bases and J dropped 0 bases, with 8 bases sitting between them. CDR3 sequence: CASSQTAVSYNEQFF. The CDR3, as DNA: TGCGCCAGCAGCCAAACTGCAGTCTCCTACAATGAGCAGTTCTTC.

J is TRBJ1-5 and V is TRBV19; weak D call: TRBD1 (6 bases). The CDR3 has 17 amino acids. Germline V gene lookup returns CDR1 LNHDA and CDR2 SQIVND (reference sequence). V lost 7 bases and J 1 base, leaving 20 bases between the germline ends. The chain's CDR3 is CASIHKGGIGSNQPQHF. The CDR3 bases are TGTGCCAGTATCCATAAGGGGGGCATAGGGAGCAATCAGCCCCAGCATTTT.

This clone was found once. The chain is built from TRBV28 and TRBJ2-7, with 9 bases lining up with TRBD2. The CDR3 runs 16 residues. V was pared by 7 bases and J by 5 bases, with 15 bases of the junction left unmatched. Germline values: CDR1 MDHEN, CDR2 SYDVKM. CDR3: CASNHRGRGGGHEQYF. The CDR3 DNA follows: TGTGCCAGCAACCATCGGGGGCGGGGGGGCGGCCACGAGCAGTACTTC.

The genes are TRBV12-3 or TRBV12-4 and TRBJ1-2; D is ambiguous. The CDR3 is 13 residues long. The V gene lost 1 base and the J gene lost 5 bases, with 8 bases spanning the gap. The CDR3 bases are TGTGCCAGCAGTTTAGGGACCCGGTATGGCTACACCTTC. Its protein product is CASSLGTRYGYTF.

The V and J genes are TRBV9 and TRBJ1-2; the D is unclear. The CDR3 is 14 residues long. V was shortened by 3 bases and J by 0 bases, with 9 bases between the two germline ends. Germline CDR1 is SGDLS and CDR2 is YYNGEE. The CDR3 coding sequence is TGTGCCAGCAGCGCCAGACCTACTAACTATGGCTACACCTTC. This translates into CASSARPTNYGYTF.

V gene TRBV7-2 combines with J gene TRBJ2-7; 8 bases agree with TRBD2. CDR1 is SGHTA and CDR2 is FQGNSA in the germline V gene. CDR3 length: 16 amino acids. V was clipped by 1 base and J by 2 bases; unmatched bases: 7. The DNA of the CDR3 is TGTGCCAGCAGCTTAGAGACATGGCGGGGGGCCTACGAGCAGTACTTC. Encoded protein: CASSLETWRGAYEQYF.

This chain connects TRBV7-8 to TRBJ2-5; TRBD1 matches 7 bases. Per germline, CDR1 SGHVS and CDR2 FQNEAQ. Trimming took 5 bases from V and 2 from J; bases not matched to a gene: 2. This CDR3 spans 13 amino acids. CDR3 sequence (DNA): TGTGCCAGCAGCCGGGACAGACAAGAGACCCAGTACTTC. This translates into CASSRDRQETQYF. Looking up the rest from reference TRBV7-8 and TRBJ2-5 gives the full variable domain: GAGVSQSPRYKVAKRGQDVALRCDPISGHVSLFWYQQALGQGPEFLTYFQNEAQLDKSGLPSDRFFAERPEGSVSTLKIQRTQQEDSAVYLCASSRDRQETQYFGPGTRLLVL.

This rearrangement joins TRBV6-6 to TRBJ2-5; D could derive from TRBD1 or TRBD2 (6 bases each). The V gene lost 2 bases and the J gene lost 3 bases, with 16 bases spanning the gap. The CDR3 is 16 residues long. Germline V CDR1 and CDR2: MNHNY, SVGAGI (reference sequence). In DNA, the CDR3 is TGTGCCAGCAGTTACCCGTCGATGGGGGGCAAAGAGACCCAGTACTTC. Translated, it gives CASSYPSMGGKETQYF.